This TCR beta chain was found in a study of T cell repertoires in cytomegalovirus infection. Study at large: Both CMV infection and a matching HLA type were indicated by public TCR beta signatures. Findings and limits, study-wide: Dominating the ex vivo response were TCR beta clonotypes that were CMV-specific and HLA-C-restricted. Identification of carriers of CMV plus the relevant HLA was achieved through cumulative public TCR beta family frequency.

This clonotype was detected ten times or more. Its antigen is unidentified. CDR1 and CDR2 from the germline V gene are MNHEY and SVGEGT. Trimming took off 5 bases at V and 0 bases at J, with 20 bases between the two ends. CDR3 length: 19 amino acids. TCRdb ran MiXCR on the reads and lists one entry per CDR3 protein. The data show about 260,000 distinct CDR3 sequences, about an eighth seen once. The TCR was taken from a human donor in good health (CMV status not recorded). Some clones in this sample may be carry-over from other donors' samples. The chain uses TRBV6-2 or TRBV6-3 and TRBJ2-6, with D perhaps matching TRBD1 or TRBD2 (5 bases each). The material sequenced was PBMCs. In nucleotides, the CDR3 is TGTGCCAGCAGTACCTACCGGGACGAAGATTTCTCTGGGGCCAACGTCCTGACTTTC. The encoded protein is CASSTYRDEDFSGANVLTF.